The 9 T cell receptor beta chains reported below all come from one sample, sequenced in a study of CD8+ T cells in alopecia areata. cDNA reverse transcribed from extracted RNA served as the sequencing template. The protocol was immunoSEQ multiplex PCR, while the TCRdb copy is restricted to in-frame clones and leaves out a portion. The sample holds approximately 180,000 clones, about 67% seen once. The input for sequencing was CD8+ T cells sorted from blood, taken at week 0. All receptors derive from a human donor with alopecia areata.

This chain joins TRBV5-1 and TRBJ1-4, with unresolved D. Germline CDR1 SGHRS, CDR2 YFSETQ. The CDR3 totals 14 residues. The V gene lost 2 bases and the J gene lost 8 bases, with 13 bases spanning the gap. The CDR3 DNA reads TGCGCCAGCAGCTTATTTTACAAAGACGAAAAACTGTTTTTT. Residues: CASSLFYKDEKLFF.

The gene calls are TRBV30 and TRBJ2-7; D perhaps matches TRBD2 (6 bases). V lost 5 bases and J 0 bases, leaving 11 bases between the germline ends. The CDR3 extends over 13 amino acids. Per the germline V gene, CDR1 is GTSNPN and CDR2 is SVGIG (reference sequence). DNA of the CDR3: TGTGCCTGGGCCCCCGGGAGCTCCTACGAGCAGTACTTC. Translated, it gives CAWAPGSSYEQYF.

The V and J genes are TRBV10-3 and TRBJ2-6; D is tentatively TRBD1 or TRBD2 (6 bases each). There are 17 residues in the CDR3. V lost 10 bases and J lost 0, with 19 bases in between. Germline V gene sequence: CDR1 ENHRY, CDR2 SYGVKD. This chain's CDR3 is CATNGRQVFSGANVLTF. The CDR3, as DNA: TGTGCCACCAACGGGAGACAGGTCTTCTCTGGGGCCAACGTCCTGACTTTC.

This chain connects TRBV19 to TRBJ2-6, with D uncertain. There are 14 residues in the CDR3. The ends were cut back, 7 bases at V and 0 bases at J, with 7 bases in the middle. Germline lookup yields CDR1 LNHDA and CDR2 SQIVND (reference sequence). CDR3 loop: CASTASSGANVLTF. The CDR3 DNA sequence: TGTGCCAGTACTGCGAGCTCTGGGGCCAACGTCCTGACTTTC.

This clone came up a few times. The chain couples TRBV27 to TRBJ2-1; a weak D match, TRBD1 (6 bases). From germline, CDR1 is MNHEY and CDR2 SMNVEV (reference sequence). This CDR3 spans 12 amino acids. V lost 2 bases and J lost 7, with 6 bases in between. This chain's CDR3 is CASSLQGNEQFF. The DNA of the CDR3 is TGTGCCAGCAGTTTACAGGGGAATGAGCAGTTCTTC.

This rearrangement joins TRBV6-1 to TRBJ2-3; TRBD2 is a possible D gene (7 bases). V was cut by 0 bases and J by 2 bases, with 12 bases left in between. The germline CDR1 and CDR2 sequences are MNHNS and SASEGT. CDR3 length equals 16 residues. CDR3 sequence reads: CASSEALGGPTDTQYF. As DNA, the CDR3 is TGTGCCAGCAGTGAAGCGCTCGGGGGGCCCACAGATACGCAGTATTTT.

The chain combines TRBV5-1 with TRBJ1-5; tentative D call: TRBD1 (5 bases). Germline V gene data show CDR1 as SGHRS and CDR2 as YFSETQ. This CDR3 comprises 16 residues. The V end was cut by 0 bases, the J end by 7 bases, with 17 bases between. The CDR3 DNA reads TGCGCCAGCAGCTTGGGAGTAGTGGGGACCGGCCAGCCCCAGCATTTT. This gives the protein CASSLGVVGTGQPQHF. The full variable domain, in which reference TRBV5-1 and TRBJ1-5 provide the parts outside the CDR3, is KAGVTQTPRYLIKTRGQQVTLSCSPISGHRSVSWYQQTPGQGLQFLFEYFSETQRNKGNFPGRFSGRQFSNSRSEMNVSTLELGDSALYLCASSLGVVGTGQPQHFGDGTRLSIL.

This rearrangement joins TRBV5-6 to TRBJ2-7; maybe TRBD2 (6 bases). The CDR3 is made up of 15 amino acids. Germline V gene sequence: CDR1 SGHDT, CDR2 YYEEEE. V shed 4 bases and J shed 0 bases, with 14 bases lying between them. The CDR3 DNA is TGTGCCAGCAGCGTCCGGGACTTAAGCTCCTACGAGCAGTACTTC. Its protein is CASSVRDLSSYEQYF.

This chain uses TRBV10-1 with TRBJ1-5, with D possibly matching TRBD1 (5 bases). Germline V lookup: CDR1 WNHNN, CDR2 SYGVQD (reference sequence). Trimming took off 4 bases at V and 4 bases at J, with 14 bases between the two ends. The CDR3 totals 15 residues. The CDR3 is CASSVWSGWNQPQHF. The CDR3 nucleotides read TGCGCCAGCAGTGTTTGGTCAGGGTGGAATCAGCCCCAGCATTTT.